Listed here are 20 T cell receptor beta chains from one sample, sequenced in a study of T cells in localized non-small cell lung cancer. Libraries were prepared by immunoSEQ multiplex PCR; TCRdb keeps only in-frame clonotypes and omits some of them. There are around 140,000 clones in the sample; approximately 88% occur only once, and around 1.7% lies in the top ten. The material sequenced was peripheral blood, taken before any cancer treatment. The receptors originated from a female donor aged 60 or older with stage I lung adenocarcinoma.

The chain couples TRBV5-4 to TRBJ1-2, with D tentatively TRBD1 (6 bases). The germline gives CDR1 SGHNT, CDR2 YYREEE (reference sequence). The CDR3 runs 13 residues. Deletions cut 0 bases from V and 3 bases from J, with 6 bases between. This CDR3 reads CASSLAGDYGYTF. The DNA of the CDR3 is TGTGCCAGCAGCTTGGCAGGGGACTATGGCTACACCTTC.

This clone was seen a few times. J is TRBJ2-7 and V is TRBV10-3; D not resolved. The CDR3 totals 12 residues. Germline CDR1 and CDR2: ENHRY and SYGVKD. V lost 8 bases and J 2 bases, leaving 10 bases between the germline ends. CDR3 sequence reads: CAIAPDAYEQYF. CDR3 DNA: TGTGCCATCGCTCCGGATGCCTACGAGCAGTACTTC.

The CDR3 protein is CATSSTFSGNTIYF. CDR3 coding DNA: TGTGCCACCAGCAGCACGTTCTCTGGAAACACCATATATTTT. This chain uses TRBV15 with TRBJ1-3; D unresolved. V gave up 3 bases and J gave up 0 bases, with 6 bases separating them. CDR1 LNHNV and CDR2 YYDKDF come from the germline V gene (reference sequence). There are 14 residues in the CDR3.

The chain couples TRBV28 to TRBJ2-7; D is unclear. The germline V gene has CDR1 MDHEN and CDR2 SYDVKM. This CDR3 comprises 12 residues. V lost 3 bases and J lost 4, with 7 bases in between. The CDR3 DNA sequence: TGTGCCAGCAGTTTCGAGGCGTACGAGCAGTACTTC. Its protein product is CASSFEAYEQYF.

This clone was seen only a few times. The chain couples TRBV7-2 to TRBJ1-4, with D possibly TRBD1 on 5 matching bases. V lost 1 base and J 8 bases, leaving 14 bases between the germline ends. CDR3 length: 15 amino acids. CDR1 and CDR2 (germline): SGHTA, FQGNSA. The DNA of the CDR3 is TGTGCCAGCAGCTTAGGACAGTTTTTGATGGAAAAACTGTTTTTT. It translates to CASSLGQFLMEKLFF.

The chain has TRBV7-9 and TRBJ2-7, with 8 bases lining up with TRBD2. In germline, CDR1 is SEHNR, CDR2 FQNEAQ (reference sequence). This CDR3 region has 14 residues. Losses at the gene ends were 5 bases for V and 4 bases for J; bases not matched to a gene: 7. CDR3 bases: TGTGCCAGCAGCCGAGGGACTAGTAATTACGAGCAGTACTTC. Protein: CASSRGTSNYEQYF. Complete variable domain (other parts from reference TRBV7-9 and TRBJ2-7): DTGVSQNPRHKITKRGQNVTFRCDPISEHNRLYWYRQTLGQGPEFLTYFQNEAQLEKSRLLSDRFSAERPKGSFSTLEIQRTEQGDSAMYLCASSRGTSNYEQYFGPGTRLTVT.

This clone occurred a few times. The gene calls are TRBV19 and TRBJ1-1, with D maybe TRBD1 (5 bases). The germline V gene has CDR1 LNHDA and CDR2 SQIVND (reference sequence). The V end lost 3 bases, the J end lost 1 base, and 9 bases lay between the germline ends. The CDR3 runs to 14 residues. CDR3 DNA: TGTGCCAGTAGTATCCGTGGGGGGAACACTGAAGCTTTCTTT. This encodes CASSIRGGNTEAFF. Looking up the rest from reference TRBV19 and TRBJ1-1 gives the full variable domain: DGGITQSPKYLFRKEGQNVTLSCEQNLNHDAMYWYRQDPGQGLRLIYYSQIVNDFQKGDIAEGYSVSREKKESFPLTVTSAQKNPTAFYLCASSIRGGNTEAFFGQGTRLTVV.

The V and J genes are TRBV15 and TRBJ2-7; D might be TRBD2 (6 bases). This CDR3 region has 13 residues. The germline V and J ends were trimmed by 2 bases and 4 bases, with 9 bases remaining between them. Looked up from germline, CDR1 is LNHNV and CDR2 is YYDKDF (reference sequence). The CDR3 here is CATSRIGRYEQYF. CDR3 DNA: TGTGCCACCAGCAGAATTGGGAGGTACGAGCAGTACTTC. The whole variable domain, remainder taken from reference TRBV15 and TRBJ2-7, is DAMVIQNPRYQVTQFGKPVTLSCSQTLNHNVMYWYQQKSSQAPKLLFHYYDKDFNNEADTPDNFQSRRPNTSFCFLDIRSPGLGDTAMYLCATSRIGRYEQYFGPGTRLTVT.

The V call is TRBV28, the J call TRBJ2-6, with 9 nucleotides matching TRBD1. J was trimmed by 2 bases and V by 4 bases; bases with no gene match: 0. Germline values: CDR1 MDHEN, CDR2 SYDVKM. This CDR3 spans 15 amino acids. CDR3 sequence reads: CASSWTGAGANVLTF. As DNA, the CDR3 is TGTGCCAGCAGTTGGACAGGGGCTGGGGCCAACGTCCTGACTTTC.

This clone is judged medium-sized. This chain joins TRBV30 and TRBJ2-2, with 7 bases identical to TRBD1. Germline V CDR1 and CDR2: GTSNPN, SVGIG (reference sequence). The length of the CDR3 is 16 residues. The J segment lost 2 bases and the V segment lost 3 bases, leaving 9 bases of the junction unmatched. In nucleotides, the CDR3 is TGTGCCTGGAGGACTTGGGACAGCATAAACACCGGGGAGCTGTTTTTT. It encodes CAWRTWDSINTGELFF.

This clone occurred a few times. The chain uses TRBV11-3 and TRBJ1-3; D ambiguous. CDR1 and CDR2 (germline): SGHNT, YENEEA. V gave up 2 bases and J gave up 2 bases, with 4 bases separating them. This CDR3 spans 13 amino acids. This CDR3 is CASSLSPGNTIYF. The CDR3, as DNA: TGTGCCAGCAGCTTATCGCCTGGAAACACCATATATTTT.

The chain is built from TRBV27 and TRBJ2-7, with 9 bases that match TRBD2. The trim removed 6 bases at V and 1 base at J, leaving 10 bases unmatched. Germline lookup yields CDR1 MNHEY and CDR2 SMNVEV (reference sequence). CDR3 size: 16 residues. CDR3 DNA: TGTGCCAGCAGCCTCGGCGCGGGAGGGGTTTCCTACGAGCAGTACTTC. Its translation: CASSLGAGGVSYEQYF.

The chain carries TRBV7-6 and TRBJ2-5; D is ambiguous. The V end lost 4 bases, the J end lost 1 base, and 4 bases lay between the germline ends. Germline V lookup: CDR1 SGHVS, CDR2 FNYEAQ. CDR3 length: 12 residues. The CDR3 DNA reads TGTGCCAGCAGCTACAGCCAAGAGACCCAGTACTTC. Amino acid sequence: CASSYSQETQYF.

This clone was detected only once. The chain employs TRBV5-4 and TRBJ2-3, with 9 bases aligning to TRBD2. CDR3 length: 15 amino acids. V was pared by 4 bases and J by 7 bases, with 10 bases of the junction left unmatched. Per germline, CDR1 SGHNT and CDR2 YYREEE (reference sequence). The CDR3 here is CASSPGGTSMNTQYF. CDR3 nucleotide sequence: TGTGCCAGCAGCCCTGGGGGGACTAGCATGAATACGCAGTATTTT.

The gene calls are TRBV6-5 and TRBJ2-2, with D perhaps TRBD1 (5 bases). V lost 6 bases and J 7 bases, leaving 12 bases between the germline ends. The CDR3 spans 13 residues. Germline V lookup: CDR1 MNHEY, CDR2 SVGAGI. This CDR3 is CASRPGFDGELFF. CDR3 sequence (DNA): TGTGCCAGCAGGCCAGGGTTCGACGGGGAGCTGTTTTTT.

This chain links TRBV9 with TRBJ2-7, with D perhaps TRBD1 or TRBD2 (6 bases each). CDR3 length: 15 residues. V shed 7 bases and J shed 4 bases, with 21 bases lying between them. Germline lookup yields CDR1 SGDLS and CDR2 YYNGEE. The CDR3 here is CASGPHTGAMYEQYF. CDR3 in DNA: TGTGCCAGCGGACCTCATACGGGGGCTATGTACGAGCAGTACTTC.

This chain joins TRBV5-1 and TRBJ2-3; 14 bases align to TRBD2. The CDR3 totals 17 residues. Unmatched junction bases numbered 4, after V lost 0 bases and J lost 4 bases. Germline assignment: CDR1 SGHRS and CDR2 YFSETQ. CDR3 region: CASSLAGTSGSADTQYF. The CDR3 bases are TGCGCCAGCAGCTTGGCCGGGACTAGCGGGAGTGCAGATACGCAGTATTTT.

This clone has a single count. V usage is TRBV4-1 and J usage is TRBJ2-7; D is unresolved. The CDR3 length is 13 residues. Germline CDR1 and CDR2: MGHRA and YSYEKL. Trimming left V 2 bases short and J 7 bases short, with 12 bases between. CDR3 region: CASSQSAADEQYF. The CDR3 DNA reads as TGCGCCAGCAGCCAATCGGCTGCAGATGAGCAGTACTTC.

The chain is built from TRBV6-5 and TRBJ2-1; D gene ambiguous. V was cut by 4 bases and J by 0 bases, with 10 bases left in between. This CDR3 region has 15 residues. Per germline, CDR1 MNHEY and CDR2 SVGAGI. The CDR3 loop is CASSSVMSSYNEQFF. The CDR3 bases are TGTGCCAGCAGTTCCGTAATGAGCTCCTACAATGAGCAGTTCTTC.

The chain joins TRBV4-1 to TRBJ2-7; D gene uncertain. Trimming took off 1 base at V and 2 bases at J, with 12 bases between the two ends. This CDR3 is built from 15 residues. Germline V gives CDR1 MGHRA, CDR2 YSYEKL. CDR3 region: CASSQVGGFPYEQYF. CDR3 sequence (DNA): TGCGCCAGCAGCCAAGTTGGTGGGTTCCCCTACGAGCAGTACTTC.